Sequencing of this T cell receptor (beta chain) was carried out in a study of CD8+ T cells in alopecia areata. Whole-study context: Patients in the treated group were given tofacitinib by mouth, 5 to 10 mg twice a day.

This clone was observed a few times. Treatment of the sample: oral pan-JAK inhibitor, 5-10 mg twice daily. A FACSAria was used to sort CD4+ and CD8+ T cells. These cells came from PBMCs. Reverse transcription of extracted RNA yielded cDNA, which provided the sequencing template. Sequenced by immunoSEQ multiplex PCR; TCRdb stores in-frame clones only, minus some. The repertoire consists of about 180,000 clones, with 51% occurring once and the leading ten covering about a tenth. This TCR derives from a human donor with alopecia areata. This specimen was CD8+ T cells sorted from blood, taken at approximately week 51, from a patient treated with tofacitinib.

In DNA form, the CDR3 reads TGCAGCGTTGCCCCGGCTTTCTTT. Translated: CSVAPAFF. V and J are TRBV29-1 and TRBJ1-1; no clear D gene. The V and J ends lost 4 bases and 11 bases respectively, with 5 bases between them. CDR3 length: 8 amino acids. From germline, CDR1 is SQVTM and CDR2 ANQGSEA.